The source of this TCR beta chain is a study of blood T cell repertoires in COVID-19. As handled by the study authors: Estimates of nucleated cell counts were drawn from the amplification of reference gene primers. Sequenced by immunoSEQ multiplex PCR; TCRdb stores in-frame clones only, minus some. D and trimming were read from the DNA, whereas the V and J calls and clone size are those reported in that table. The sample carries about 190,000 clones, roughly 80% recorded once. The clonotype was recovered from a woman between 50 and 59 years old with acute or convalescent COVID-19. The specimen sequenced was peripheral blood.

The CDR3: CASSRAGQGAAEQYF. The CDR3 nucleotides are TGCGCCAGCAGCCGGGCCGGACAGGGGGCGGCGGAGCAGTACTTC. The chain links TRBV4-1 to TRBJ2-7, with 11 positions matching TRBD1. This CDR3 is built from 15 residues. Germline V lookup: CDR1 MGHRA, CDR2 YSYEKL. V lost 4 bases to trimming and J lost 7 bases; unmatched junction nucleotides: 9.